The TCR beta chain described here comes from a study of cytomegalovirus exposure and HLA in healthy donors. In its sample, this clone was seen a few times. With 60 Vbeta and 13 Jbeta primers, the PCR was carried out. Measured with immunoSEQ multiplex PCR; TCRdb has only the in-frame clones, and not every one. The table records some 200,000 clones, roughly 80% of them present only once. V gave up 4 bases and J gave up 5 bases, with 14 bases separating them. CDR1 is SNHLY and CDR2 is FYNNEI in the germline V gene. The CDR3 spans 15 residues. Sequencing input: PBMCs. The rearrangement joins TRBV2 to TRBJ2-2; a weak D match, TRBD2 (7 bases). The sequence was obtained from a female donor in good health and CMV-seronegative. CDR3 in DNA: TGTGCCAGCAGTGGATGGGGGGGCGAAACCGGGGAGCTGTTTTTT. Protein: CASSGWGGETGELFF.